One sample yielded the 4 T cell receptor beta chains listed below, sequenced in a study of cytomegalovirus exposure and HLA in healthy donors. Researchers ran the PCR with 60 Vbeta and 13 Jbeta primers. The repertoire was sequenced with immunoSEQ multiplex PCR; TCRdb's copy has only in-frame clones and lacks some. Recorded here are over 100,000 clones; the top ten clones represent 1.5% to 2%. The sample consisted of PBMCs. These TCRs come from a woman aged 40 to 49 in good health and CMV-seropositive.

This sequence joins TRBV19 and TRBJ1-4, with D perhaps TRBD1 (6 bases). The V gene lost 9 bases and the J gene lost 5 bases, with 13 bases spanning the gap. Germline values: CDR1 LNHDA, CDR2 SQIVND (reference sequence). The CDR3 consists of 13 residues. The DNA for the CDR3 is TGTGCCAGCTCCGGGACACAGAATGAAAAACTGTTTTTT. It translates to CASSGTQNEKLFF.

This CDR3 reads CASTPAGQGRGYTF. The CDR3 bases are TGTGCCAGCACCCCCGCTGGGCAGGGTCGCGGCTACACCTTC. V usage is TRBV5-6 and J usage is TRBJ1-2; possibly TRBD1 for D (5 bases). The CDR3 contains 14 residues. The ends were cut back, 6 bases at V and 8 bases at J, with 20 bases in the middle. CDR1 and CDR2 (germline): SGHDT, YYEEEE.

CDR3 region: CASIDSGGAYNEQFF. In DNA form, the CDR3 reads TGTGCCAGCATCGACTCAGGGGGAGCCTACAATGAGCAGTTCTTC. V gene TRBV6-6 combines with J gene TRBJ2-1; 7 bases agree with TRBD1. Germline assignment: CDR1 MNHNY and CDR2 SVGAGI (reference sequence). The V gene end was trimmed by 7 bases and the J gene end by 2 bases; junction bases not matched to a gene: 8. CDR3 length: 15 residues.

This chain connects TRBV7-9 to TRBJ2-2; 9 bases are shared with TRBD2. CDR1 is SEHNR and CDR2 is FQNEAQ in the germline V gene (reference sequence). The ends lost 2 bases at V and 0 bases at J; junction bases unmatched: 4. This CDR3 is 17 amino acids long. The CDR3 DNA follows: TGTGCCAGCAGCTTATCCCTAGCGGGGACGAACACCGGGGAGCTGTTTTTT. Encoded protein: CASSLSLAGTNTGELFF.